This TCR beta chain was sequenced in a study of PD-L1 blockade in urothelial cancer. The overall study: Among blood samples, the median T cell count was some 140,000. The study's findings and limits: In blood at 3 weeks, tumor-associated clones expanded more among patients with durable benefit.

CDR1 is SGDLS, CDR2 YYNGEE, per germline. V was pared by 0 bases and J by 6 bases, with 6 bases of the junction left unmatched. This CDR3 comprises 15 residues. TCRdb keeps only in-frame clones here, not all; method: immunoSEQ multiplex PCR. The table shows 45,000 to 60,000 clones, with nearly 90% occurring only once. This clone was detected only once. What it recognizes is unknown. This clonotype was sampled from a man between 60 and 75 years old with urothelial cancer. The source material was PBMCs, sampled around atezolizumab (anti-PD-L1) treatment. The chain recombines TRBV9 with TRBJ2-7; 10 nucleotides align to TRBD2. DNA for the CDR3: TGTGCCAGCAGCGTAGCCAGCGGGGGGGCCTCCGAGCAGTACTTC. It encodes CASSVASGGASEQYF.